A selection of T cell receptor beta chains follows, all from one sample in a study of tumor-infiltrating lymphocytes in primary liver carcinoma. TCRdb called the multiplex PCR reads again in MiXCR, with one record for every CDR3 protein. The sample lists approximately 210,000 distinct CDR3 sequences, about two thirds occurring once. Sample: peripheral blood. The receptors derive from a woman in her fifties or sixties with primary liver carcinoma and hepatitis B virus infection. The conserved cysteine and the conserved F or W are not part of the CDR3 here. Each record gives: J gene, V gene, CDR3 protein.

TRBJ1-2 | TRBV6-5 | GGSYFSVSYAAPIIGYGYT
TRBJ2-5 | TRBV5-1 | ASSLGRGGTGETQY
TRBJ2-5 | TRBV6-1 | ASNGQKETQY
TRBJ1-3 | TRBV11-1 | ATDTSGNSIY
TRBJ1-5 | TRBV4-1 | ASSLQGGGQPQH
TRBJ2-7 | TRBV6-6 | ASSSLRGAHEQY
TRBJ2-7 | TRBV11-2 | ASSPRIAGQPSYEQY
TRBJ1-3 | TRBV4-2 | ASSQVEGISGNTIY
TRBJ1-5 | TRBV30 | AWSSWINQPQH
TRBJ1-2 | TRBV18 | ASSPPNGGYT
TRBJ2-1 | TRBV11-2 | ASSHHDRGGDEQF